This T cell receptor beta chain was obtained from a study of cytomegalovirus exposure and HLA in healthy donors. Those who donated were healthy bone marrow donors. A multiplex PCR was run with 60 Vbeta primers and 13 Jbeta primers. Method: immunoSEQ multiplex PCR; TCRdb's copy keeps in-frame clones and lacks some. This sample has about 110,000 clones, with 70% to 80% found just once. Sequenced sample: PBMCs. The receptor's source is a man younger than 45 in good health and CMV-seronegative.

This CDR3 reads CASSQELAGRTDTQYF. In DNA, the CDR3 is TGTGCCAGCAGCCAAGAACTAGCGGGGCGCACAGATACGCAGTATTTT. This chain links TRBV4-2 with TRBJ2-3; TRBD2 aligns across 10 bases. Germline values: CDR1 LGHNA, CDR2 YNFKEQ. The CDR3 has 16 residues. Germline trimming cut 0 bases from V and 1 base from J; bases unmatched to any gene: 1.